A single sample is the source of the 3 T cell receptor beta chains below, sequenced in a study of blood T cell repertoires in COVID-19 (dated by TCRdb to about 2020). The library came from the immunoSEQ multiplex PCR assay. The clones in this table, taken by TCRdb from immuneACCESS, are in-frame only. Not every clone is retained; where verified, under half of the shortfall comes from an unresolved V gene, and the cause of the rest is unknown. The table for this sample lists approximately 240,000 clones; 75% to 95% of them were counted only once. 1.5% to 2% of the sample comes from the top ten. The source material was PBMCs or T cells enriched from blood (not recorded which). The receptors originated from a woman younger than 30 who had recovered from COVID-19.

This clone was picked up a small number of times. The chain joins TRBV11-3 to TRBJ1-2; 7 positions match TRBD1. The length of the CDR3 is 14 residues. The ends lost 3 bases at V and 6 bases at J; junction bases unmatched: 7. Germline V lookup: CDR1 SGHNT, CDR2 YENEEA. CDR3 bases: TGTGCCAGCAGCTTGACAGGGTTTCACGATGGCTACACCTTC. Its translation: CASSLTGFHDGYTF.

This sequence joins TRBV11-1 and TRBJ2-7, with a possible D match to TRBD1 (5 bases). Germline CDR1 SGHAT, CDR2 FQDESV (reference sequence). CDR3 length: 13 residues. The V and J ends lost 5 bases and 6 bases respectively, with 14 bases between them. The DNA for the CDR3 is TGTGCCAGCAGCCTCTTGGTAGGGGCCGAGCAGTACTTC. Translation gives CASSLLVGAEQYF. Based on the CDR3 plus reference TRBV11-1 and TRBJ2-7, the full variable domain is EAEVAQSPRYKITEKSQAVAFWCDPISGHATLYWYRQILGQGPELLVQFQDESVVDDSQLPKDRFSAERLKGVDSTLKIQPAELGDSAMYLCASSLLVGAEQYFGPGTRLTVT.

This clone was detected only a few times. The rearrangement joins TRBV5-1 to TRBJ2-3; 8 bases line up with TRBD2. CDR3 size: 15 residues. V gave up 0 bases and J gave up 5 bases; unmatched junction bases: 5. Germline CDR1 SGHRS, CDR2 YFSETQ. This chain's CDR3 is CASSLASGSGDTQYF. The CDR3 bases are TGCGCCAGCAGCTTGGCCAGCGGGAGCGGAGATACGCAGTATTTT.